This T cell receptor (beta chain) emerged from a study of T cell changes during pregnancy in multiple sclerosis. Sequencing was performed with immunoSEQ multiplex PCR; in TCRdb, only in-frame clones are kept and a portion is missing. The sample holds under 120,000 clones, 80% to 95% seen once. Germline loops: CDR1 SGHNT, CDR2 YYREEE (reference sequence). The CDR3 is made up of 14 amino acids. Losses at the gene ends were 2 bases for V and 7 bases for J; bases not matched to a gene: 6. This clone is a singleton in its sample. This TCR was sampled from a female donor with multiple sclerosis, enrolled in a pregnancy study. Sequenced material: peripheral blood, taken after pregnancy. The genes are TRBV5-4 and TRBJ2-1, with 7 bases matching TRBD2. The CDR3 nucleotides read TGTGCCAGCAGCTTCGGCGGGGGAGGTAATGAGCAGTTCTTC. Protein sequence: CASSFGGGGNEQFF.